Each of the 4 T cell receptor beta chains below was sequenced from the same sample in a study of tumor-infiltrating lymphocytes in primary liver carcinoma. Germline DNA was extracted alongside blood RNA, which was obtained from unsorted whole blood. TCR beta cDNA was prepared out of 500 ng total RNA by means of a constant-region primer. Three nested multiplex PCR rounds of slightly modified ARM-PCR generated TCR beta libraries. Each of the first two PCR rounds ran around 10 cycles with TRBV1-TRBV30 forward and C-beta reverse primers. TCRdb reprocessed the multiplex PCR reads with MiXCR, giving one entry per CDR3 protein. The data hold about 350,000 distinct CDR3 sequences, with about 65% observed a single time. The source material was peripheral blood. Source of these receptors: a man between 40 and 49 years old with primary liver carcinoma and hepatitis B virus infection.

Details on this clonotype: The CDR3 does not close with the conserved phenylalanine or tryptophan, likely indicating a read error. V gene TRBV29-1 combines with J gene TRBJ2-1; D might be TRBD2 (5 bases). The CDR3 has 13 amino acids. Germline V lookup: CDR1 SQVTM, CDR2 ANQGSEA. CDR3 in DNA: TGTAGCGTTGAAGAAACCGAATACAATGAGCAGTTCTCC. Amino acid sequence: CSVEETEYNEQFS.

V gene TRBV12-3 or TRBV12-4 combines with J gene TRBJ1-2; D unclear. CDR3 length equals 16 residues. Trimming shortened V by 9 bases and J by 3 bases, and 23 bases separated the two germline ends. CDR3 region: CASGLRPKDLDYGYTF. In DNA form, the CDR3 reads TGTGCCAGTGGTTTACGCCCCAAGGATTTAGACTATGGCTACACCTTC.

A note on this clonotype: This may be a read error, as it is one base from a much larger clone. J is TRBJ2-3 and V is TRBV5-4; D gene unclear. The CDR3 totals 13 residues. The germline V gene encodes CDR1 SGHNT and CDR2 YYREEE (reference sequence). CDR3 sequence reads: CVSSLGGGDTQYF. CDR3 in DNA: TGTGTCAGCAGCTTGGGCGGTGGCGATACGCAGTATTTT.

As concerns this clonotype: This sequence may be a read error, since a much larger clone differs from it by one base. This chain connects TRBV6-6 to TRBJ2-7; D is undetermined. CDR3 size: 14 residues. V dropped 3 bases and J dropped 3 bases, with 12 bases sitting between them. The germline V gene encodes CDR1 MNHNY and CDR2 SVGAGI (reference sequence). The CDR3 region has the DNA TGTGCCAGCAGTTATAGACATGAAGGCTACGAGCAGTACTTC. It encodes CASSYRHEGYEQYF.